This TCR beta chain was retrieved from a study of graft-versus-host responses after intestinal transplantation. Clones were read by immunoSEQ multiplex PCR, and TCRdb kept only the in-frame ones, dropping some. The profile shows roughly 93,000 clones, 85% to 95% of them singletons. This CDR3 contains 11 residues. Germline lookup yields CDR1 SGHDN and CDR2 FVKESK. A word on this clone: Its cognate antigen is unknown. The junction and the germline gene differ at one end; a read error may be behind it.

The sequenced sample was unstimulated CD8+ T cells sorted from spleen or lymph node cells, obtained before intestinal transplant. This chain uses TRBV14 with TRBJ1-1, with D hard to call. The clonotype originates from a human donor who received an intestinal transplant. The CDR3 spells CASSQGPEAFF. CDR3 DNA: TGTGCCAGCAGTCAAGGGCCTGAAGCTTTCTTT.